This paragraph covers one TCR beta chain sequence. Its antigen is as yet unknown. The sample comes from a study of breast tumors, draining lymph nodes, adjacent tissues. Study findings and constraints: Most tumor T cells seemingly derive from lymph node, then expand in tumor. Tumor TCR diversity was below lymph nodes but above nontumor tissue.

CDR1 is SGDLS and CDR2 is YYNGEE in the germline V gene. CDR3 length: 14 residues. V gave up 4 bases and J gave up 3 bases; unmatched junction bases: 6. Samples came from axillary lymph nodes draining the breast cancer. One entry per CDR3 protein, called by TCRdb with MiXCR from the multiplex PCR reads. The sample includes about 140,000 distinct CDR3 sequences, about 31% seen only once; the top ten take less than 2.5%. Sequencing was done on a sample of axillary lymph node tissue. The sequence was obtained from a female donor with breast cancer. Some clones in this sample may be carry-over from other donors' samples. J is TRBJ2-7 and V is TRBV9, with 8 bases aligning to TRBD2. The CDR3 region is CASSPGLVSYEQYF. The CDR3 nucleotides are TGTGCCAGCAGCCCGGGACTAGTCAGCTACGAGCAGTACTTC.